This TCR beta chain emerged from a study of T cell repertoires in cytomegalovirus infection. Each CDR3 protein gets one entry after TCRdb re-called the reads with MiXCR. The table records about 110,000 distinct CDR3 sequences, less than 55% of them present only once. V shed 7 bases and J shed 0 bases, with 12 bases lying between them. Germline loops: CDR1 LNHDA, CDR2 SQIVND (reference sequence). The CDR3 is 14 amino acids. For this clonotype: Its antigen is unknown.

The TCR comes from a human donor in good health (CMV status not recorded). Some clones in this sample may be carry-over from other donors' samples. The sequencing used CD8+ T cells from cultured PBMCs, collected from culture after CMV antigen stimulation. V gene TRBV19 combines with J gene TRBJ1-2; D is unclear. CDR3 in amino acids: CASTPRTANYGYTF. The CDR3 region has the DNA TGTGCCAGTACCCCACGGACGGCTAACTATGGCTACACCTTC.